This TCR beta chain came from a study of radiation and T cells in renal cell carcinoma. Study summary: Nephrectomy followed 15 Gy stereotactic body radiation by 4 weeks.

Repertoires were generated with immunoSEQ multiplex PCR, while TCRdb's copy carries only in-frame clones and drops some. The table lists 120,000 or so clones, around 85% of them singletons. Time point indicated: blood 2 weeks post-SBRT. The treatment is: 15 Gy SBRT to primary tumor, nephrectomy 4 weeks later. After SBRT, blood was collected at 2 and 4 weeks, plus baseline. The tumor was a clear cell renal cell carcinoma. J gave up 7 bases and V 1 base, and 12 bases lay outside the gene matches. The CDR3 spans 16 residues. The germline V gene has CDR1 LGHNA and CDR2 YNFKEQ. This clone was counted only a few times. Antigen specificity is unknown. Study-level results: From baseline, blood top tumor clonotypes peaked at 2 weeks post-radiation.

The sequences come from blood, collected from a patient whose treatment included radiotherapy and nephrectomy. This clonotype was obtained from a man aged 50 or older with renal cell carcinoma. The J gene is TRBJ1-2, the V gene TRBV4-2; 7 bases match TRBD1. Here the CDR3 reads CASSQAFRQGFFGYTF. The CDR3 DNA sequence: TGTGCCAGCAGCCAAGCCTTCCGACAGGGATTTTTTGGCTACACCTTC.